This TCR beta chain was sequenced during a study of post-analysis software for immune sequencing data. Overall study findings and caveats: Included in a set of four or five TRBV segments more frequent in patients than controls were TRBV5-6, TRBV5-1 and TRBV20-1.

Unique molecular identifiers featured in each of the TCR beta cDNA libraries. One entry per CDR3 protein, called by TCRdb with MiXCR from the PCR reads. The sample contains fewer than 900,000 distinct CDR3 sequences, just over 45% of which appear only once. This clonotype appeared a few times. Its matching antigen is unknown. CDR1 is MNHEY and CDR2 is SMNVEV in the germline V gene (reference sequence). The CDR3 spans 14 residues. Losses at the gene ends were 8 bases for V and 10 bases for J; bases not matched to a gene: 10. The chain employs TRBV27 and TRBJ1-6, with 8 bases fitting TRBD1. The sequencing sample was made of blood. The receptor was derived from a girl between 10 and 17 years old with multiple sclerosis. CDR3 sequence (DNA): TGTGCCAGCTCCTACACAGGGGGTGGGTCACCCCTCCACTTT. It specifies CASSYTGGGSPLHF.